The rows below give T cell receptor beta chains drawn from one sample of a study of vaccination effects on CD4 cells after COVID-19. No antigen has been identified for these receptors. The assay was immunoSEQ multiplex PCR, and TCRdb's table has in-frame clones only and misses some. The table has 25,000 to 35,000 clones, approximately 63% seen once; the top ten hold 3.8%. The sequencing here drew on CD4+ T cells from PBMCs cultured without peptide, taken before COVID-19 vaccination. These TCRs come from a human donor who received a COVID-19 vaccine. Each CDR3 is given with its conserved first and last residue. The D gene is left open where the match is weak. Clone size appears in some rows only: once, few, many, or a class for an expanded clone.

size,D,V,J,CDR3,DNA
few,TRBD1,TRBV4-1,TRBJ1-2,CASSPLGTDPTNYGYTF,TGCGCCAGCAGCCCCCTCGGGACAGATCCCACTAACTATGGCTACACCTTC
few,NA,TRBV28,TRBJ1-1,CASSLAGGSDTEAFF,TGTGCCAGCAGTTTGGCGGGGGGCTCGGACACTGAAGCTTTCTTT
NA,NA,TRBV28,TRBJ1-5,CASSSASGFQPQHF,TGTGCCAGCAGTTCCGCCTCAGGGTTCCAGCCCCAGCATTTT
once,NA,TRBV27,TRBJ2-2,CASKWVPDRGAGELFF,TGTGCCAGCAAGTGGGTTCCCGATAGAGGGGCCGGGGAGCTGTTTTTT
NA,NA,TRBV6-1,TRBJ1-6,CASSETTQPPLHF,TGTGCCAGCAGTGAAACAACCCAGCCACCCCTCCACTTT
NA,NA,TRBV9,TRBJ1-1,CASSIEGQLNTEAFF,TGTGCCAGCAGCATCGAAGGACAGCTGAACACTGAAGCTTTCTTT
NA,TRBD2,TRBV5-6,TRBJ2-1,CASSESAGGGGNEQFF,TGTGCCAGCAGCGAAAGCGCGGGAGGTGGGGGCAATGAGCAGTTCTTC
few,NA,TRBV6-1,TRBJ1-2,CASSEIWGGYTF,TGTGCCAGCAGTGAAATTTGGGGCGGCTACACCTTC
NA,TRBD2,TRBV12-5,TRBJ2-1,CASGLRLAGSYNEQFF,TGTGCTAGTGGTTTGAGACTAGCGGGCTCCTACAATGAGCAGTTCTTC
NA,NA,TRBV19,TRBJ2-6,CASSIPRSSGANVLTF,TGTGCCAGTAGTATCCCCCGAAGCTCTGGGGCCAACGTCCTGACTTTC
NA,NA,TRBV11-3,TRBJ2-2,CASSSGLNTGELFF,TGTGCCAGCAGCTCCGGACTTAACACCGGGGAGCTGTTTTTT
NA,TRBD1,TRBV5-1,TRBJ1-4,CASSRGQGASRDEKLFF,TGCGCCAGCAGCCGGGGACAGGGGGCCTCGAGGGATGAAAAACTGTTTTTT
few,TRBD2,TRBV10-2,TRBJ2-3,CASRDRTSGADTQYF,TGCGCCAGCAGAGACCGGACTAGCGGGGCAGATACGCAGTATTTT
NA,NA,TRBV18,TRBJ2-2,CASSPGLPRNGELFF,TGTGCCAGCTCACCGGGTCTTCCACGGAACGGGGAGCTGTTTTTT
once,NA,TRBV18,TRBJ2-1,CASSADYNEQFF,TGTGCCAGCTCCGCTGACTACAATGAGCAGTTCTTC
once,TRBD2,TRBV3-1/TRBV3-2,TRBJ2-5,CASMGGTKKRPGYF,TGTGCCAGCATGGGGGGGACGAAAAAGAGACCTGGGTACTTC
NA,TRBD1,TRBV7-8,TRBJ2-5,CASSKDRGPWETQYF,TGTGCCAGCAGCAAGGACAGGGGGCCTTGGGAGACCCAGTACTTC
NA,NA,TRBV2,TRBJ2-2,CASSEWGGDGTGELFF,TGTGCCAGCAGTGAGTGGGGCGGGGACGGGACCGGGGAGCTGTTTTTT
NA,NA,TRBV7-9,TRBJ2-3,CASFDRLIDTQYF,TGTGCCAGCTTCGACAGGCTGATAGATACGCAGTATTTT
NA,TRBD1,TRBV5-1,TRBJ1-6,CASSLGQENSPLHF,TGCGCCAGCAGCTTAGGACAGGAGAATTCACCCCTCCACTTT
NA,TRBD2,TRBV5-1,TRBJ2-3,CASSPLAGTSTDTQYF,TGCGCCAGCAGCCCCTTAGCGGGGACTAGCACAGATACGCAGTATTTT
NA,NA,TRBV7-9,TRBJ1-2,CASSLWQGANYGYTF,TGTGCCAGCAGCTTATGGCAGGGAGCTAACTATGGCTACACCTTC
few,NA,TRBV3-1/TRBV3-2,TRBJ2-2,CASSQGVGTGELFF,TGTGCCAGCAGCCAGGGTGTCGGCACCGGGGAGCTGTTTTTT
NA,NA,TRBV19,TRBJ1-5,CASSLVGEHQPQHF,TGTGCCAGTAGTCTCGTCGGGGAACATCAGCCCCAGCATTTT
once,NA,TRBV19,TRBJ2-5,CASSMGTSPETQYF,TGTGCCAGTAGTATGGGCACTAGCCCAGAGACCCAGTACTTC
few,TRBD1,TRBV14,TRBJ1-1,CASSPGQGGTEAFF,TGTGCCAGCAGCCCCGGACAGGGCGGGACTGAAGCTTTCTTT
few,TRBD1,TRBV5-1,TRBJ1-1,CASSPGTAEAFF,TGCGCCAGCAGCCCCGGGACAGCTGAAGCTTTCTTT
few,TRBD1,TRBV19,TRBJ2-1,CASSMSQGVFNEQFF,TGTGCCAGTAGTATGTCACAGGGGGTTTTCAATGAGCAGTTCTTC
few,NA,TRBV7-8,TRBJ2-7,CASNYGTVGEQYF,TGTGCCAGCAACTACGGGACCGTAGGCGAGCAGTACTTC
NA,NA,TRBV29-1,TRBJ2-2,CSVEVGRGGGELFF,TGCAGCGTTGAAGTGGGTAGGGGCGGCGGGGAGCTGTTTTTT
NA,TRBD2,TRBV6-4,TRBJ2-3,CASSDSGLATDTQYF,TGTGCCAGCAGTGACTCGGGACTAGCCACAGATACGCAGTATTTT
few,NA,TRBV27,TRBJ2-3,CASSWGGTTDTQYF,TGTGCCAGCAGTTGGGGCGGCACCACAGATACGCAGTATTTT
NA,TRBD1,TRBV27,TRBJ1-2,CASGRQGRYGYTF,TGTGCCAGCGGAAGACAGGGGAGATATGGCTACACCTTC
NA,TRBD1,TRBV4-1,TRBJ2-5,CASSQDRGQGQETQYF,TGCGCCAGCAGCCAAGACAGGGGGCAGGGACAAGAGACCCAGTACTTC
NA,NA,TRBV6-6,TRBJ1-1,CASRAIEAFF,TGTGCCAGCAGGGCCATTGAAGCTTTCTTT
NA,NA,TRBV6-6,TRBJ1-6,CASSRDPYNSPLHF,TGTGCCAGCTCGAGAGATCCCTATAATTCACCCCTCCACTTT
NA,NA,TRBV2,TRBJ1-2,CASIGFTRLGYTF,TGTGCCAGCATTGGGTTCACCAGACTCGGCTACACCTTC
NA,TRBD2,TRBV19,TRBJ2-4,CASSPLAGGSLAKNIQYF,TGTGCCAGTAGTCCACTAGCGGGGGGTTCTTTGGCCAAAAACATTCAGTACTTC
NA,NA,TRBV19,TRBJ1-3,CASGNPATGSGNTIYF,TGTGCCAGTGGCAACCCCGCCACAGGGTCAGGAAACACCATATATTTT
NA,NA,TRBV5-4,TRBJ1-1,CASSLDSNTEAFF,TGTGCCAGCAGCTTGGACAGTAACACTGAAGCTTTCTTT
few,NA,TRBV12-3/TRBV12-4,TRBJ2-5,CASSLAQETQYF,TGTGCCAGCAGTTTAGCCCAAGAGACCCAGTACTTC
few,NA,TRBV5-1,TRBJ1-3,CASSLGGDHSGNTIYF,TGCGCCAGCAGCTTGGGGGGGGACCACTCTGGAAACACCATATATTTT
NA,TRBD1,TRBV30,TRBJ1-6,CAWSPTGSNSPLHF,TGTGCCTGGAGCCCGACAGGGAGTAATTCACCCCTCCACTTT
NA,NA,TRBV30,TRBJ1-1,CAWSSLSGENEAFF,TGTGCCTGGAGTTCCCTCTCGGGGGAGAATGAAGCTTTCTTT
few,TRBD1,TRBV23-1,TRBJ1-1,CASSPTDRGTEAFF,TGCGCCAGCAGTCCAACCGACAGGGGCACTGAAGCTTTCTTT
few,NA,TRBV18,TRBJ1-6,CASSFRTASPDSPLHF,TGTGCCAGCTCATTTCGGACAGCTTCTCCGGATTCACCCCTCCACTTT
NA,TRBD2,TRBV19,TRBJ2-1,CASSISTSGLVEQFF,TGTGCCAGTAGTATCTCGACTAGCGGGTTAGTAGAGCAGTTCTTC
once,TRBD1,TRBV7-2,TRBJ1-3,CASSLLGTGDGNTIYF,TGTGCCAGCAGCTTGCTCGGGACAGGGGACGGAAACACCATATATTTT
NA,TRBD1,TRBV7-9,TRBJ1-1,CASSFRTGGTEAFF,TGTGCCAGCAGCTTTCGGACAGGGGGGACTGAAGCTTTCTTT
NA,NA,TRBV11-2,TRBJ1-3,CASSKMTGISGNTIYF,TGTGCCAGCAGCAAGATGACTGGGATCTCTGGAAACACCATATATTTT
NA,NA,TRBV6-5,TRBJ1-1,CASRASYEAFF,TGTGCCAGCAGAGCCTCTTATGAAGCTTTCTTT
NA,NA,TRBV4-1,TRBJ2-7,CASSQDWNRHYEQYF,TGCGCCAGCAGCCAAGATTGGAACAGACACTACGAGCAGTACTTC
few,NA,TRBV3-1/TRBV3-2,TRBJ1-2,CASSTRDLSYTF,TGTGCCAGCAGCACCCGGGACCTCAGCTACACCTTC
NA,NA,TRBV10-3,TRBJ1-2,CAISESGRAYGYTF,TGTGCCATCAGTGAGTCAGGGCGGGCCTATGGCTACACCTTC
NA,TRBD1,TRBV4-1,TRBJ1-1,CASSRPRLRDRLTEAFF,TGCGCCAGCAGCCGCCCTCGTCTTCGGGACAGACTAACTGAAGCTTTCTTT
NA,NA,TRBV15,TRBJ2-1,CATSRASTEQFF,TGTGCCACCAGCAGGGCCTCCACTGAGCAGTTCTTC
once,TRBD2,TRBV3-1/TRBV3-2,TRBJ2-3,CASSLTSGYRDTQYF,TGTGCCAGCAGCCTAACTAGCGGGTATCGTGATACGCAGTATTTT
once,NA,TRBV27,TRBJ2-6,CASSSGSGANVLTF,TGTGCCAGCAGTTCGGGGTCTGGGGCCAACGTCCTGACTTTC
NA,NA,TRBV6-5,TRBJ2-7,CASSTLITGYEQYF,TGTGCCAGCAGTACCCTCATAACCGGCTACGAGCAGTACTTC
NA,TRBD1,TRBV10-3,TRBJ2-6,CAISEASRQGSFGANVLTF,TGTGCCATCAGTGAGGCCAGCCGACAGGGGAGTTTTGGGGCCAACGTCCTGACTTTC